These 22 T cell receptor beta chains were sequenced from one sample in a study of blood T cell repertoires in COVID-19. Here immunoSEQ multiplex PCR was the method, and the copy in TCRdb shows in-frame clones only, minus some. Of over 150,000 clones listed, 84% were seen once; the top ten hold approximately 11%. The material sequenced was peripheral blood. These receptor sequences come from a man between 65 and 85 years old with active or convalescent COVID-19.

This sequence joins TRBV5-4 and TRBJ2-1, with D possibly being TRBD2 (6 bases). Germline CDR1 and CDR2: SGHNT and YYREEE (reference sequence). The CDR3 spans 14 residues. V was trimmed by 7 bases and J by 4 bases, leaving 15 bases between them. CDR3 residues: CASEERANYNEQFF. CDR3 bases: TGTGCCAGCGAAGAGCGGGCCAATTACAATGAGCAGTTCTTC.

The rearrangement joins TRBV28 to TRBJ2-7; D gene unclear. CDR3 length: 11 amino acids. Germline V gene sequence: CDR1 MDHEN, CDR2 SYDVKM. V lost 6 bases and J 3 bases, leaving 6 bases between the germline ends. CDR3 amino acids: CASSPLYEQYF. The CDR3 DNA reads TGTGCCAGCAGCCCCCTCTACGAGCAGTACTTC.

The gene calls are TRBV6-2 or TRBV6-3 and TRBJ2-1, with TRBD2 identical over 8 bases. V was clipped by 6 bases and J by 5 bases; unmatched bases: 9. The germline V gene has CDR1 MNHEY and CDR2 SVGEGT. CDR3 length: 15 residues. CDR3 nucleotide sequence: TGTGCCAGCAGCCAGAGCGGGAGATCGAACAATGAGCAGTTCTTC. Translation: CASSQSGRSNNEQFF.

V and J are TRBV5-1 and TRBJ1-1, with D perhaps TRBD1 (6 bases). There are 18 residues in the CDR3. The germline V gene has CDR1 SGHRS and CDR2 YFSETQ. V lost 0 bases, J lost 0 bases, and 18 bases lay in between. CDR3: CASSLVPQGPGLNTEAFF. CDR3 nucleotide sequence: TGCGCCAGCAGCTTGGTCCCCCAGGGGCCCGGCCTGAACACTGAAGCTTTCTTT.

The gene calls are TRBV6-6 and TRBJ2-2; TRBD1 agrees at 7 bases. Germline CDR1 reads MNHNY; CDR2 reads SVGAGI (reference sequence). The V segment lost 4 bases and the J segment 5 bases; nucleotides outside the gene matches: 4. The CDR3 extends over 14 amino acids. In DNA, the CDR3 is TGTGCCAGCAGTTGGACAGGTGATACCGGGGAGCTGTTTTTT. Protein product: CASSWTGDTGELFF.

The chain carries TRBV5-8 and TRBJ1-1, with unresolved D. Germline values: CDR1 SGHTS, CDR2 YDEGEE. The CDR3 runs 13 residues. Trimming stripped 6 bases from V and 0 bases from J, with 9 bases between. The CDR3 nucleotides are TGTGCCAGCAACACGGGGATGAACACTGAAGCTTTCTTT. Translation: CASNTGMNTEAFF.

The chain joins TRBV5-1 to TRBJ1-2; unclear D gene. The CDR3 has 13 amino acids. Trimming left V 7 bases short and J 8 bases short, with 18 bases between. Germline lookup yields CDR1 SGHRS and CDR2 YFSETQ. The CDR3 DNA is TGCGCCAGCTCTCGGGCCCAGGAGGAGGGCTACACCTTC. Translated: CASSRAQEEGYTF.

The V and J genes are TRBV2 and TRBJ1-6; 9 positions match TRBD1. CDR3 length: 15 amino acids. Unmatched junction bases numbered 8, after V lost 3 bases and J lost 11 bases. Looked up from germline, CDR1 is SNHLY and CDR2 is FYNNEI. The CDR3: CASSEIGTGSAPLHF. In nucleotides, the CDR3 is TGTGCCAGCAGTGAGATAGGGACAGGGAGTGCACCCCTCCACTTT.

The CDR3 DNA reads as TGTGCCAGTAGTATAGGGGTCAGGGGACGGGGCTACACCTTC. Translation: CASSIGVRGRGYTF. The chain combines TRBV19 with TRBJ1-2; tentatively, D is TRBD1 (6 bases). V was cut by 1 base and J by 8 bases, with 14 bases left in between. Germline CDR1 LNHDA, CDR2 SQIVND (reference sequence). This CDR3 is 14 amino acids long.

This clone turned up a few times. V is TRBV2 and J is TRBJ1-1; D unclear. Germline CDR1 reads SNHLY; CDR2 reads FYNNEI. V gave up 8 bases and J gave up 4 bases, with 14 bases separating them. The CDR3 length is 13 residues. The CDR3 DNA is TGTGCCAGCGGGGAGAGGTTCCTCACTGAAGCTTTCTTT. It codes for CASGERFLTEAFF.

V is TRBV7-8 and J is TRBJ1-1; TRBD1 matches 9 bases. The CDR3 runs to 15 residues. From germline, CDR1 is SGHVS and CDR2 FQNEAQ. Unmatched junction bases numbered 4, after V lost 5 bases and J lost 0 bases. Here the CDR3 DNA reads TGTGCCAGCAGCCCTTGGGACAGGGTGAACACTGAAGCTTTCTTT. Translating gives CASSPWDRVNTEAFF. Complete variable domain (other parts from reference TRBV7-8 and TRBJ1-1): GAGVSQSPRYKVAKRGQDVALRCDPISGHVSLFWYQQALGQGPEFLTYFQNEAQLDKSGLPSDRFFAERPEGSVSTLKIQRTQQEDSAVYLCASSPWDRVNTEAFFGQGTRLTVV.

The chain joins TRBV6-5 to TRBJ1-1, with D uncertain. In germline, CDR1 is MNHEY, CDR2 SVGAGI. This CDR3 is 13 amino acids long. The germline V and J ends were trimmed by 9 bases and 0 bases, with 11 bases remaining between them. DNA for the CDR3: TGTGCCAGTGACTGGAGGGTGAACACTGAAGCTTTCTTT. As protein: CASDWRVNTEAFF.

The V gene is TRBV27, the J gene TRBJ1-1, with D uncertain. V gave up 5 bases and J gave up 0 bases, with 22 bases separating them. CDR3 length equals 18 residues. In germline, CDR1 is MNHEY, CDR2 SMNVEV (reference sequence). The CDR3 region is CASSILSQLDFMNTEAFF. The CDR3 coding sequence is TGTGCCAGCAGTATTCTCTCGCAGTTGGACTTCATGAACACTGAAGCTTTCTTT.

The chain combines TRBV2 with TRBJ2-5, with 10 bases that match TRBD1. This CDR3 has 14 amino acids. Germline CDR1 SNHLY, CDR2 FYNNEI. The trim removed 6 bases at V and 5 bases at J, leaving 6 bases unmatched. In DNA, the CDR3 is TGTGCCAGCAGAAGGACAGGGGGGGTCGAGACCCAGTACTTC. Residues: CASRRTGGVETQYF.

This clone appeared a few times. The chain combines TRBV24-1 with TRBJ2-3; D is perhaps TRBD1 (6 bases). V lost 4 bases, J lost 3 bases, and 19 bases lay in between. CDR1 is KGHDR and CDR2 is SFDVKD in the germline V gene. This CDR3 is built from 17 residues. The DNA of the CDR3 is TGTGCCACCAGTGACCGCCCCCGACCAGGGGTAACAGATACGCAGTATTTT. Amino acid sequence: CATSDRPRPGVTDTQYF.

In DNA, the CDR3 is TGCGCCAGCAGCCAAGCAATGGGTCAGGGGTACGAGCAGTACTTC. It specifies CASSQAMGQGYEQYF. V and J are TRBV4-3 and TRBJ2-7, with a weak D call TRBD1 (6 bases). The V gene lost 1 base and the J gene lost 4 bases, with 14 bases spanning the gap. The CDR3 runs 15 residues. The germline V gene has CDR1 LGHNA and CDR2 YSLEER.

This chain connects TRBV12-3 or TRBV12-4 to TRBJ1-1; the D is unclear. V lost 6 bases and J lost 3, with 11 bases in between. The CDR3 is made up of 13 amino acids. The chain's CDR3 is CASRLGQYTEAFF. Written as DNA, the CDR3 is TGTGCCAGCAGGCTGGGCCAATACACTGAAGCTTTCTTT.

For this clone: This specimen includes other DNA sequences encoding the same CDR3. The chain recombines TRBV3-1 (or the pseudogene TRBV3-2) with TRBJ2-7; possibly TRBD1 for D (6 bases). V dropped 6 bases and J dropped 5 bases, with 17 bases sitting between them. Germline-derived CDR1 and CDR2 are LGHDT and YNNKEL (reference sequence). The CDR3 contains 14 residues. The CDR3: CASSQRGSRHEQYF. For the CDR3, the DNA is TGTGCCAGCAGTCAAAGGGGGTCCCGACACGAGCAGTACTTC.

In its sample, this clone was seen once. This chain uses TRBV6-1 with TRBJ1-5; 7 bases agree with TRBD1. Germline trimming cut 2 bases from V and 4 bases from J; bases unmatched to any gene: 5. The CDR3 is 15 amino acids. Looked up from germline, CDR1 is MNHNS and CDR2 is SASEGT. Written as DNA, the CDR3 is TGTGCCAGCAGTGAATATGGGACAGAAAATCAGCCCCAGCATTTT. It encodes CASSEYGTENQPQHF.

V gene TRBV15 combines with J gene TRBJ2-3, with 10 bases identical to TRBD2. V was clipped by 0 bases and J by 5 bases; unmatched bases: 5. The CDR3 length is 16 residues. CDR1 is LNHNV and CDR2 is YYDKDF in the germline V gene (reference sequence). In nucleotides, the CDR3 is TGTGCCACCAGCAGAGATTCAGCGGGAGGGGGAGATACGCAGTATTTT. Its protein is CATSRDSAGGGDTQYF.

The chain is built from TRBV19 and TRBJ2-1; 7 bases line up with TRBD2. This CDR3 has 15 amino acids. Germline loops: CDR1 LNHDA, CDR2 SQIVND (reference sequence). V dropped 5 bases and J dropped 5; count of bases not matched to a gene: 9. CDR3 in amino acids: CASSAASGANNEQFF. The DNA of the CDR3 is TGTGCCAGTAGTGCGGCTAGCGGAGCAAACAATGAGCAGTTCTTC.

In its sample, this clone was seen once. The rearrangement joins TRBV25-1 to TRBJ2-1; 14 nucleotides line up with TRBD2. The V and J ends lost 1 base and 6 bases, in that order; junction bases with no gene match: 5. The CDR3 contains 17 residues. Germline lookup yields CDR1 MGHDK and CDR2 SYGVNS. CDR3 coding DNA: TGTGCCAGCAGTGAATTGTCGGGACTAGCGGGAGTCAATGAGCAGTTCTTC. Translation: CASSELSGLAGVNEQFF.